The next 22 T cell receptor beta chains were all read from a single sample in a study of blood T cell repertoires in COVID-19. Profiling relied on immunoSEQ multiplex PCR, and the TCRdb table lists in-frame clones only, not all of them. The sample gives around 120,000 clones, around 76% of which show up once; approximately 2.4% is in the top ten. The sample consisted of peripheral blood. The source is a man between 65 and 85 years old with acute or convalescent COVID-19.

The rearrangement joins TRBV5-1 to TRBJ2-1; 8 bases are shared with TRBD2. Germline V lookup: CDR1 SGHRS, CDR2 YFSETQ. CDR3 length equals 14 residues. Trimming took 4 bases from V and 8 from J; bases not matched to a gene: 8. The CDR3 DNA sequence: TGCGCCAGCAGCGTAGCGGGGTATATAGATGAGCAGTTCTTC. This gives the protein CASSVAGYIDEQFF. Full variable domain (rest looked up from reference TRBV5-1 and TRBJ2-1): KAGVTQTPRYLIKTRGQQVTLSCSPISGHRSVSWYQQTPGQGLQFLFEYFSETQRNKGNFPGRFSGRQFSNSRSEMNVSTLELGDSALYLCASSVAGYIDEQFFGPGTRLTVL.

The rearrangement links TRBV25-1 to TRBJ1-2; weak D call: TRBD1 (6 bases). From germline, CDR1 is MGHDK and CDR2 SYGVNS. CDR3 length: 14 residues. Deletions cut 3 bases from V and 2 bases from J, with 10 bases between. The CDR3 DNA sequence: TGTGCCAGCAGTGATTCGGGGGGCAACTATGGCTACACCTTC. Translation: CASSDSGGNYGYTF.

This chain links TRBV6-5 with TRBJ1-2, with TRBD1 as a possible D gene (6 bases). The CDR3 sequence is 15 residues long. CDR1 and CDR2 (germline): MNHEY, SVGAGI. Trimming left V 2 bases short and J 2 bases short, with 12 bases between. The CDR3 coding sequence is TGTGCCAGCAGTTACACCTCAGGGGAGAACTATGGCTACACCTTC. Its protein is CASSYTSGENYGYTF.

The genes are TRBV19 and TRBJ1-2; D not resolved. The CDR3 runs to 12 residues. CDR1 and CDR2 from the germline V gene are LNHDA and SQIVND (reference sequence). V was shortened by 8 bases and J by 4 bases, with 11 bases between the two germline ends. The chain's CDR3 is CASRQTGYGYTF. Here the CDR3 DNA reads TGTGCCAGTCGGCAGACTGGCTATGGCTACACCTTC.

CDR3: CASSASGDNEQFF. Here the CDR3 DNA reads TGTGCCAGCAGCGCTAGCGGGGACAATGAGCAGTTCTTC. The chain is built from TRBV3-1 (or the pseudogene TRBV3-2) and TRBJ2-1, with 9 positions matching TRBD2. The CDR3 runs to 13 residues. Per the germline V gene, CDR1 is LGHDT and CDR2 is YNNKEL (reference sequence). Unmatched junction bases numbered 1, after V lost 5 bases and J lost 5 bases.

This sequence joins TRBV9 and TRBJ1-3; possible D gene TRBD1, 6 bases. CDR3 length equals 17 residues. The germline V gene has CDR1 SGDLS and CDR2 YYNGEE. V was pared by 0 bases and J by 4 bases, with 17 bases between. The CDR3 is CASSVVGAGGAGNTIYF. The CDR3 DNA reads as TGTGCCAGCAGCGTAGTTGGTGCGGGGGGCGCGGGAAACACCATATATTTT. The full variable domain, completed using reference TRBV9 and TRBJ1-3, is DSGVTQTPKHLITATGQRVTLRCSPRSGDLSVYWYQQSLDQGLQFLIQYYNGEERAKGNILERFSAQQFPDLHSELNLSSLELGDSALYFCASSVVGAGGAGNTIYFGEGSWLTVV.

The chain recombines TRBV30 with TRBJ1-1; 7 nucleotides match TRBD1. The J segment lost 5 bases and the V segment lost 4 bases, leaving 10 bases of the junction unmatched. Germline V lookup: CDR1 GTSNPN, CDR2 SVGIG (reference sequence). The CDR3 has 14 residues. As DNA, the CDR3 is TGTGCCTGGATGGAGGGGGCTGGGGGAACTGAAGCTTTCTTT. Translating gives CAWMEGAGGTEAFF.

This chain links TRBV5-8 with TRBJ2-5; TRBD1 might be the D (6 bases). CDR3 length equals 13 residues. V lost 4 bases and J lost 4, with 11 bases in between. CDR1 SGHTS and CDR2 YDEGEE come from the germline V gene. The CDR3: CASSPGHLETQYF. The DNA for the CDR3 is TGTGCCAGCAGCCCGGGACACCTAGAGACCCAGTACTTC.

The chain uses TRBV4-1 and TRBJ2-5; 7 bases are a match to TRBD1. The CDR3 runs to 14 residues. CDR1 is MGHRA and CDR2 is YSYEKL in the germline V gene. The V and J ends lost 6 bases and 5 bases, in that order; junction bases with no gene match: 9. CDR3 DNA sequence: TGCGCCAGCAGTGCAGGGGGTCAATCCGAGACCCAGTACTTC. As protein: CASSAGGQSETQYF.

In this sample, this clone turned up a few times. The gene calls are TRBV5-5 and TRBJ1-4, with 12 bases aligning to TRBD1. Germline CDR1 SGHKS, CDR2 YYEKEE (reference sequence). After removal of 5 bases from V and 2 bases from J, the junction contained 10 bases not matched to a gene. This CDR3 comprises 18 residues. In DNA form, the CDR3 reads TGTGCCAGCAGTGCCGGGACAGGGGGCCGGGCTACTAATGAAAAACTGTTTTTT. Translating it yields CASSAGTGGRATNEKLFF.

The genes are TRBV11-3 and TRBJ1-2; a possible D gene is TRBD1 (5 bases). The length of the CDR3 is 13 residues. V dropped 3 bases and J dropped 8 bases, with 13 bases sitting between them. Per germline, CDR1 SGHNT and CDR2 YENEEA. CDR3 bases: TGTGCCAGCAGCTTCGGGGGATACGGAGGCTACACCTTC. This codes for CASSFGGYGGYTF.

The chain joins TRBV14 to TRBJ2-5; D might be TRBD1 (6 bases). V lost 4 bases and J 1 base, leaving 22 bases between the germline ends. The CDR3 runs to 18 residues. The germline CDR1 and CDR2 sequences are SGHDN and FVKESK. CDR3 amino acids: CASSRLRQRTDIQETQYF. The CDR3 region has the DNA TGTGCCAGCAGCCGGTTGAGACAGCGGACAGATATCCAAGAGACCCAGTACTTC.

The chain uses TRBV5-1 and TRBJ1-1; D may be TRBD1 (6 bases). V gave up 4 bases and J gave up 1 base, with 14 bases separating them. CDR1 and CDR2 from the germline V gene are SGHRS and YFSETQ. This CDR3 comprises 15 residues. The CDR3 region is CASSTSGQWNTEAFF. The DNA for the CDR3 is TGCGCCAGCAGCACCAGCGGACAGTGGAACACTGAAGCTTTCTTT.

DNA for the CDR3: TGTGCCAGTAGTGACGTCCGGGACAGGGGGAACTATGGCTACACCTTC. Residues: CASSDVRDRGNYGYTF. V usage is TRBV19 and J usage is TRBJ1-2; 11 bases agree with TRBD1. Germline lookup yields CDR1 LNHDA and CDR2 SQIVND (reference sequence). The CDR3 runs 16 residues. The V and J ends lost 5 bases and 2 bases, in that order; junction bases with no gene match: 7. The variable domain in full, with the rest retrieved from reference TRBV19 and TRBJ1-2, is DGGITQSPKYLFRKEGQNVTLSCEQNLNHDAMYWYRQDPGQGLRLIYYSQIVNDFQKGDIAEGYSVSREKKESFPLTVTSAQKNPTAFYLCASSDVRDRGNYGYTFGSGTRLTVV.

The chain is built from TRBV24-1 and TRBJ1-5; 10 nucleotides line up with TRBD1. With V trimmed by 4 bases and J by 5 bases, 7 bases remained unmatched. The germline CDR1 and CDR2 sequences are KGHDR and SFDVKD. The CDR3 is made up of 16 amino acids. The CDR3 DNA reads TGTGCCACCAGTGACAGGGACAGGGGAGAACATCAGCCCCAGCATTTT. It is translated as CATSDRDRGEHQPQHF.

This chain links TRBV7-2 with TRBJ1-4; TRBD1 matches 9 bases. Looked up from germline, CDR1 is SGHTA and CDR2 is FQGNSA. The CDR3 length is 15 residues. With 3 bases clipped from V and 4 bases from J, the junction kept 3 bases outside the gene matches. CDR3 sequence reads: CASSFGQGLNEKLFF. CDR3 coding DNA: TGTGCCAGCAGCTTCGGACAGGGGCTTAATGAAAAACTGTTTTTT.

In DNA, the CDR3 is TGCGCCAGCAGTGAAAACCCCTCGAGGTGGAGGAGGGACGTCCTGACTTTC. Translated: CASSENPSRWRRDVLTF. The rearrangement joins TRBV10-2 to TRBJ2-6, with D tentatively TRBD2 (6 bases). Germline assignment: CDR1 WSHSY and CDR2 SAAADI. Trimming removed 3 bases at V and 11 bases at J, with 23 bases between. The CDR3 runs to 17 residues.

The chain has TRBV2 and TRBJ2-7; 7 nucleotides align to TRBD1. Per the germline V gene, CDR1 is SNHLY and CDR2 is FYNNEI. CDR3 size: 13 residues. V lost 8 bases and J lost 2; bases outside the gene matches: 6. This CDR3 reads CASRKGAAYEQYF. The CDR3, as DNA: TGTGCCAGCCGGAAGGGGGCCGCCTACGAGCAGTACTTC.

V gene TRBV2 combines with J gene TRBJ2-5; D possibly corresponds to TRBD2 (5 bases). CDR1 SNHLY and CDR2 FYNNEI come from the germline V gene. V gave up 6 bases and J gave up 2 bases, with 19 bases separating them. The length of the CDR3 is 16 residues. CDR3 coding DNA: TGTGCCAGCAGGCTAGACCCGAGGGCCGTACAAGAGACCCAGTACTTC. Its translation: CASRLDPRAVQETQYF.

The chain's CDR3 is CASRGTGPVTEAFF. For the CDR3, the DNA is TGTGCCAGCAGGGGGACAGGGCCGGTAACTGAAGCTTTCTTT. The chain joins TRBV2 to TRBJ1-1; TRBD1 matches at 9 bases. The CDR3 loop spans 14 amino acids. CDR1 and CDR2 from the germline V gene are SNHLY and FYNNEI. V lost 6 bases and J lost 5; bases outside the gene matches: 7.

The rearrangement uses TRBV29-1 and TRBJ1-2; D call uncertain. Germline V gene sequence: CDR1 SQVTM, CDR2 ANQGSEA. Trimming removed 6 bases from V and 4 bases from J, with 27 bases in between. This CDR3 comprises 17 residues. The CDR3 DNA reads TGCAGCGTCGACAACACCAGTCCCCGGCCAGCTATCTATGGCTACACCTTC. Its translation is CSVDNTSPRPAIYGYTF.

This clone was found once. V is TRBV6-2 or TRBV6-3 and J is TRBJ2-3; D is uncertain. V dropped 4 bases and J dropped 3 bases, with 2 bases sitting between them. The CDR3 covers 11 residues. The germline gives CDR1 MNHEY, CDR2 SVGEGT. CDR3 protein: CASSSTDTQYF. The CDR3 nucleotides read TGTGCCAGCAGTTCTACAGATACGCAGTATTTT.